The rows below give T cell receptor beta chains drawn from one sample of a study of T-cell reconstitution after alpha-beta-depleted transplantation in children. Using its own MiXCR run on the PCR reads, TCRdb lists one record per CDR3 protein. The sample comprises about 230,000 distinct CDR3 sequences, about 9.6% of which are singletons, and roughly 5.1% rests with the top ten. The material was PBMCs from the stem cell graft donor, obtained from the stem cell graft. These receptors came from a human donor who donated a stem cell graft to a child with SCID. Each CDR3 is given with its conserved first and last residue. D genes are given only for firm matches. Size is stated for part of the rows, as once, few or many counts, or as a class when the clone is expanded.

- - TRBJ2-3 TRBV19 CASSKGWESADTQYF TGTGCCAGTAGTAAGGGTTGGGAGAGCGCAGATACGCAGTATTTT
- many TRBJ2-1 TRBV18 CASSLYGVGSYNEQFF TGTGCCAGCTCTCTATACGGGGTAGGCTCCTACAATGAGCAGTTCTTC
- many TRBJ1-2 TRBV5-1 CASSLGLGNYGYTF TGCGCCAGCAGCTTGGGACTGGGAAATTATGGCTACACCTTC
- many TRBJ2-3 TRBV5-1 CASSVGPTDTQYF TGCGCCAGCAGTGTCGGGCCCACAGATACGCAGTATTTT
- many TRBJ2-7 TRBV7-8 CASSLLPGTISYEQYF TGTGCCAGCAGCTTGTTGCCAGGGACGATCTCCTACGAGCAGTACTTC
- many TRBJ1-2 TRBV4-2 CASSQADASSYYGYTF TGTGCCAGCAGCCAAGCGGACGCATCCTCTTACTATGGCTACACCTTC
- many TRBJ2-4 TRBV10-3 CAISESGGTKNIQYF TGTGCCATCAGTGAGTCGGGTGGGACCAAAAACATTCAGTACTTC
- many TRBJ1-3 TRBV11-2 CASSPTGALRRNTIYF TGTGCCAGCAGCCCCACGGGGGCCTTGAGAAGAAACACCATATATTTT
TRBD2 many TRBJ2-3 TRBV5-1 CASSLSGTSGATDTQYF TGCGCCAGCAGCTTGTCCGGGACTAGCGGGGCCACAGATACGCAGTATTTT
TRBD2 many TRBJ2-3 TRBV6-1 CASGTSGGTSTDTQYF TGTGCCAGCGGGACTAGCGGGGGAACTAGCACAGATACGCAGTATTTT
TRBD1 many TRBJ2-7 TRBV6-5 CASSLPPTGGEQYF TGTGCCAGCAGCCTACCGCCGACAGGGGGTGAGCAGTACTTC
TRBD1 many TRBJ1-1 TRBV5-1 CASSHADRGTEAFF TGCGCCAGCAGCCACGCGGACAGGGGCACTGAAGCTTTCTTT
- many TRBJ2-3 TRBV5-1 CASSYGTVTDTQYF TGCGCCAGCAGCTATGGGACTGTCACAGATACGCAGTATTTT
- many TRBJ1-1 TRBV15 CATSGRLNTEAFF TGTGCCACCAGCGGCCGGCTGAACACTGAAGCTTTCTTT
TRBD1 many TRBJ1-2 TRBV29-1 CSVSDRGYGYTF TGCAGCGTTTCGGACAGGGGATATGGCTACACCTTC
- many TRBJ2-1 TRBV2 CASSVDNEQFF TGTGCCAGCAGTGTCGACAATGAGCAGTTCTTC
- many TRBJ1-5 TRBV15 CATSAQGNQPQHF TGTGCCACCAGCGCACAGGGTAATCAGCCCCAGCATTTT
TRBD1 many TRBJ2-3 TRBV7-9 CASSSTGTGTDTQYF TGTGCCAGCAGCTCAACCGGGACAGGCACAGATACGCAGTATTTT